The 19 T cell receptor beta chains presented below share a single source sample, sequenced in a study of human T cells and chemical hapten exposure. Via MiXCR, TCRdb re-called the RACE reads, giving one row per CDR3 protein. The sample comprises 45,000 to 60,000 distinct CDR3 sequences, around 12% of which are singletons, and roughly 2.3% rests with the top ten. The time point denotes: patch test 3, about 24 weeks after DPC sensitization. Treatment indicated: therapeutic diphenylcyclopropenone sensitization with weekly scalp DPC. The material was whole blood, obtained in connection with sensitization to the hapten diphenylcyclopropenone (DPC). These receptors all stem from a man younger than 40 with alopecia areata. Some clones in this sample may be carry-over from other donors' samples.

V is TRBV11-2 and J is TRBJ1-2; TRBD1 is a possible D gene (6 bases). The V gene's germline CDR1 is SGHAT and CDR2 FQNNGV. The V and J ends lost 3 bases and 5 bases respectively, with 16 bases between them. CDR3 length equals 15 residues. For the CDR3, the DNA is TGTGCCAGCAGCTTGACGGAACAGGGTTTTTATGGCTACACCTTC. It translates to CASSLTEQGFYGYTF.

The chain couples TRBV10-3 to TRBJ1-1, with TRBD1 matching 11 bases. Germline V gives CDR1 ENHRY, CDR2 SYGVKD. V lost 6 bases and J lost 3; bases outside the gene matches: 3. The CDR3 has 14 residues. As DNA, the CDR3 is TGTGCCATCAGAGGGGGACAGGGGGACACTGAAGCTTTCTTT. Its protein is CAIRGGQGDTEAFF.

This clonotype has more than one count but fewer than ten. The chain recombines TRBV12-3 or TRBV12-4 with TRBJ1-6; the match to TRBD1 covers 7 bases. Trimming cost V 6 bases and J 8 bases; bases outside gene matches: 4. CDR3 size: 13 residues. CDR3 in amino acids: CASSNRGYSPLHF. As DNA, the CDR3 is TGTGCCAGCAGCAACAGGGGTTATTCACCCCTCCACTTT.

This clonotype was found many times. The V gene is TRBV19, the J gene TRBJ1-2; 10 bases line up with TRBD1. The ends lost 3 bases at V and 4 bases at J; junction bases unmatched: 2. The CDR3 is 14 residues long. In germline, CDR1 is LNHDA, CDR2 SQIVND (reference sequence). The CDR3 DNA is TGTGCCAGTAGTATGACAGGGGGCAGCTATGGCTACACCTTC. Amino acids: CASSMTGGSYGYTF. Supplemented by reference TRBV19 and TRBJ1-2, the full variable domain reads DGGITQSPKYLFRKEGQNVTLSCEQNLNHDAMYWYRQDPGQGLRLIYYSQIVNDFQKGDIAEGYSVSREKKESFPLTVTSAQKNPTAFYLCASSMTGGSYGYTFGSGTRLTVV.

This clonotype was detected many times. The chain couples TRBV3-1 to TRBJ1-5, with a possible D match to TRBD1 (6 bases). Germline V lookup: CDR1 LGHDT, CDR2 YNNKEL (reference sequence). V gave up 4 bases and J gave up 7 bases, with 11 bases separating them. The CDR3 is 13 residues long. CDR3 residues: CASSRVQGQPQHF. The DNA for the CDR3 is TGTGCCAGCAGCCGCGTACAGGGCCAGCCCCAGCATTTT.

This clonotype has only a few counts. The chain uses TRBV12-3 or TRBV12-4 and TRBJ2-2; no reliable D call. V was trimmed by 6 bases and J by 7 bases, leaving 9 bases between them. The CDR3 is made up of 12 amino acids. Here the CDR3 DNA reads TGTGCCAGCAGCCCCGTTGTCGGGGAGCTGTTTTTT. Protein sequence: CASSPVVGELFF.

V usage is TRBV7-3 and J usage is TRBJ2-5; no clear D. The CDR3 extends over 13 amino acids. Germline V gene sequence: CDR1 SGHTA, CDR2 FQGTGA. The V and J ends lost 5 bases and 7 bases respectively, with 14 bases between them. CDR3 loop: CASSLQTGWTQYF. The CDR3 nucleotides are TGTGCCAGCAGCCTTCAAACCGGGTGGACCCAGTACTTC.

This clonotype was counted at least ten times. The CDR3 spells CASSKGPTSGGNTGELFF. CDR3 nucleotide sequence: TGTGCCAGCAGCAAAGGCCCTACTAGCGGGGGTAACACCGGGGAGCTGTTTTTT. The V and J genes are TRBV21-1 and TRBJ2-2; the table calls TRBD2, which could not be checked here. TRBV21-1 is described as a pseudogene. The CDR3 totals 18 residues.

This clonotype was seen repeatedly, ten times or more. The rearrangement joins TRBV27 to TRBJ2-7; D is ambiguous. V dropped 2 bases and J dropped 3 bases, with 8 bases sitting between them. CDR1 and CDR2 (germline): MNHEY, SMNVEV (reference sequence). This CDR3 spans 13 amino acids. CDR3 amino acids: CASSLGQVYEQYF. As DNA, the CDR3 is TGTGCCAGCAGTTTAGGGCAGGTCTACGAGCAGTACTTC.

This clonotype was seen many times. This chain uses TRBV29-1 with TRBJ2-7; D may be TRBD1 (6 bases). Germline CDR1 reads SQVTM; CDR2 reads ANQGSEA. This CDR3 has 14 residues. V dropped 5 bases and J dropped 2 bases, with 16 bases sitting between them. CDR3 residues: CSVLRQVGAYEQYF. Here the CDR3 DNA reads TGCAGCGTTCTCCGACAGGTTGGGGCCTACGAGCAGTACTTC.

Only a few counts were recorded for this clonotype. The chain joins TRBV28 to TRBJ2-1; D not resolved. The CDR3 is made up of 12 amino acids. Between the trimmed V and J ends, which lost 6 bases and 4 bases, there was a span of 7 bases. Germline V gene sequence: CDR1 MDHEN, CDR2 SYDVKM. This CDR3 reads CASSLRYNEQFF. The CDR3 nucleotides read TGTGCCAGCAGCCTTCGTTACAATGAGCAGTTCTTC.

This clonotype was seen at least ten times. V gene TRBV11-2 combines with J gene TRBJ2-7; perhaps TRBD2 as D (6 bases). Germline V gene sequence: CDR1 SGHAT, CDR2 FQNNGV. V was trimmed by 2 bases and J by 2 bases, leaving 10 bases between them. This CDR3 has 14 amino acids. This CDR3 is CASSLSRGAYEQYF. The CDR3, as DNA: TGTGCCAGCAGCTTAAGCCGCGGGGCCTACGAGCAGTACTTC. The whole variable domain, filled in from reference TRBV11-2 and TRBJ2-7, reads EAGVAQSPRYKIIEKRQSVAFWCNPISGHATLYWYQQILGQGPKLLIQFQNNGVVDDSQLPKDRFSAERLKGVDSTLKIQPAKLEDSAVYLCASSLSRGAYEQYFGPGTRLTVT.

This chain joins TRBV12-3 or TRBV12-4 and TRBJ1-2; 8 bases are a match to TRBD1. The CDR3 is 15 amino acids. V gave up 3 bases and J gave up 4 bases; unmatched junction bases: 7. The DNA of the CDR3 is TGTGCCAGCAGTTTGTCGTTCAGGGGGCTCTATGGCTACACCTTC. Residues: CASSLSFRGLYGYTF.

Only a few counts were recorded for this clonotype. CDR3 sequence (DNA): TGTGCCAGCAGCCGCATGGTGGACAGTTACGAGCAGTACTTC. Protein sequence: CASSRMVDSYEQYF. V usage is TRBV7-9 and J usage is TRBJ2-7, with a possible D match to TRBD1 (6 bases). The ends were cut back, 5 bases at V and 4 bases at J, with 15 bases in the middle. Germline lookup yields CDR1 SEHNR and CDR2 FQNEAQ (reference sequence). The CDR3 runs 14 residues.

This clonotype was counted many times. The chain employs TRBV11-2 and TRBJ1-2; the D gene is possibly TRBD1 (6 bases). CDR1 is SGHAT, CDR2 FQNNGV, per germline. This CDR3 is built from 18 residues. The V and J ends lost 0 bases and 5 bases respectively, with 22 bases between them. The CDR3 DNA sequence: TGTGCCAGCAGCTTAGATGTAGTCAGGTACAGGGCCAATTATGGCTACACCTTC. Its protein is CASSLDVVRYRANYGYTF.

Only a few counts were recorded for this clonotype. The CDR3, as DNA: TGTGCCATCAGTGAGTCGGCAGGGGACACCGGGGAGCTGTTTTTT. Protein product: CAISESAGDTGELFF. V is TRBV10-3 and J is TRBJ2-2; D perhaps matches TRBD1 (6 bases). The V end was cut by 0 bases, the J end by 3 bases, with 8 bases between. The CDR3 runs 15 residues. CDR1 is ENHRY, CDR2 SYGVKD, per germline.

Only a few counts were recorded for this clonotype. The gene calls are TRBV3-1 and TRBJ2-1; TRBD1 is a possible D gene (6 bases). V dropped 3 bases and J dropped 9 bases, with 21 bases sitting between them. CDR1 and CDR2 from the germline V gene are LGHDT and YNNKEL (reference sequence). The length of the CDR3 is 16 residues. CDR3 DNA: TGTGCCAGCAGCCAGGGGGAGACAGGTCCTTTTGGTGAGCAGTTCTTC. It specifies CASSQGETGPFGEQFF.

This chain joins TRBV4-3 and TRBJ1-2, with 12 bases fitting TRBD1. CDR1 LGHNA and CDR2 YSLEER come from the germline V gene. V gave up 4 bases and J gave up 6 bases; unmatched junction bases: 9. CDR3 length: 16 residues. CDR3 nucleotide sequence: TGCGCCAGCAGCCGGGGACAGGGGGCAGGTTCTGATGGCTACACCTTC. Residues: CASSRGQGAGSDGYTF.

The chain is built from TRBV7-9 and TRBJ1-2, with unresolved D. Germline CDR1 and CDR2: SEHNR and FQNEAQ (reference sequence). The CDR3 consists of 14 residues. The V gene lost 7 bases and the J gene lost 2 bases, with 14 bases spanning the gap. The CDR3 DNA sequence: TGTGCCAGCACACCCCCGCAACTCAACTATGGCTACACCTTC. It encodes CASTPPQLNYGYTF. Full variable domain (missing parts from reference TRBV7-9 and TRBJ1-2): DTGVSQNPRHKITKRGQNVTFRCDPISEHNRLYWYRQTLGQGPEFLTYFQNEAQLEKSRLLSDRFSAERPKGSFSTLEIQRTEQGDSAMYLCASTPPQLNYGYTFGSGTRLTVV.